This T cell receptor beta chain was sequenced for a study of cytomegalovirus exposure and HLA in healthy donors. Study-wide background: Prior work identified around 120 million unique TCR beta sequences in 190 million or so T cells. Study-level points and caveats: High sensitivity and specificity were reportedly achieved when the classifier diagnosed cytomegalovirus status.

The study sampled nominally healthy donors, though unrecorded immune exposures were likely. The CDR3 consists of 14 residues. The V segment lost 5 bases and the J segment 14 bases; nucleotides outside the gene matches: 14. Germline assignment: CDR1 SEHNR and CDR2 FQNEAQ (reference sequence). PCR involved 60 Vbeta and 13 Jbeta primers. Measured with immunoSEQ multiplex PCR; TCRdb has only the in-frame clones, and not every one. This table holds about 63,000 clones, around 75% found once. A word on this clone: Its target is not known.

The sequencing input was PBMCs. The sequence derives from a woman aged 40 to 50 in good health and CMV-seropositive. The rearrangement uses TRBV7-9 and TRBJ2-1; 8 nucleotides match TRBD2. CDR3 bases: TGTGCCAGCAGCCCAGGGCGAACGGGGGGGCCGGAGTTCTTC. Translation gives CASSPGRTGGPEFF. Combining the CDR3 with reference TRBV7-9 and TRBJ2-1 gives the whole variable domain DTGVSQNPRHKITKRGQNVTFRCDPISEHNRLYWYRQTLGQGPEFLTYFQNEAQLEKSRLLSDRFSAERPKGSFSTLEIQRTEQGDSAMYLCASSPGRTGGPEFFGPGTRLTVL.